This T cell receptor beta chain was identified during a study of OX40 agonist ivuxolimab in advanced cancers. Study observations and caveats: The study found among the lowest clonal expansion in partial responders at 0.1-3.0 mg/kg. CD8+ T cells showed, on average, more clonal expansion than CD4+ cells.

Trimming cost V 8 bases and J 3 bases, with 21 bases left between them. Germline CDR1 is LGHNA and CDR2 is YNFKEQ. This CDR3 has 16 amino acids. Turning to this clone: Its cognate antigen is unknown.

Profiled with immunoSEQ multiplex PCR; TCRdb holds only in-frame clones, not every one. The repertoire holds tens of thousands of clones, with approximately 79% as singletons. This clonotype originated in an adult with an advanced solid tumor such as melanoma, head and neck, liver or kidney cancer. The sequencing used CD4+ or CD8+ T cells sorted from blood, collected in a trial of the OX40 agonist ivuxolimab. This chain connects TRBV4-2 to TRBJ2-3; D ambiguous. In DNA form, the CDR3 reads TGTGCCAGCGCCTCTACCAACCCCCGGGTGACAGATACGCAGTATTTT. Its translation is CASASTNPRVTDTQYF.